This T cell receptor beta chain is drawn from a study of T cell responses to AZD1222 COVID-19 vaccine. Study results and caveats: Reportedly, nearly half of unique spike TCRs recognized epitopes outside B.1.351/B.1.1.7 mutations. Females outnumbered males among donors, who were mostly white British; clonal diversity was possibly underestimated. Dominant CD4 TCR responses targeted spike regions 160-218 and 743-854.

The CDR3 runs to 14 residues. The J segment lost 6 bases and the V segment lost 4 bases, leaving 5 bases of the junction unmatched. Looked up from germline, CDR1 is LGHDT and CDR2 is YNNKEL (reference sequence). Second doses at about 4 or about 12 weeks were pooled. Remarks on this clone: Its specificity is not known.

The repertoire was sequenced with immunoSEQ multiplex PCR; TCRdb's copy has only in-frame clones and lacks some. This table has 60,000 to 75,000 clones, roughly 80% appearing once. The sequenced sample was peripheral blood, obtained 28 days after the second AZD1222 dose. This receptor was identified in an adult who received the AZD1222 COVID-19 vaccine. J is TRBJ1-4 and V is TRBV3-1 (or the pseudogene TRBV3-2), with 7 nucleotides matching TRBD1. The DNA for the CDR3 is TGTGCCAGCAGCCCCGGAGGGGGCTATGAAAAACTGTTTTTT. Translated, it gives CASSPGGGYEKLFF.